This T cell receptor beta chain appears in the sequencing data of a study of blood T cell repertoires in COVID-19. This clone occurred a few times. The repertoire was sequenced with immunoSEQ multiplex PCR; TCRdb's copy has only in-frame clones and lacks some. The sample holds 370,000 or so clones, around 84% seen once. The V gene's germline CDR1 is SGHTS and CDR2 YDEGEE. The CDR3 has 16 amino acids. The V segment lost 1 base and the J segment 9 bases; nucleotides outside the gene matches: 13. The sequence was obtained from a human donor with acute or convalescent COVID-19. The donor label of this sample is uncertain. Sequenced input: peripheral blood. The V and J genes are TRBV5-8 and TRBJ2-3; 8 bases map to TRBD2. The CDR3 here is CASSLTPGLARGTQYF. CDR3 DNA: TGTGCCAGCAGCTTGACTCCCGGACTAGCTCGGGGCACGCAGTATTTT.